These 6 T cell receptor beta chains came from one sample sequenced in a study of blood T cell repertoires in COVID-19 (TCRdb year 2020). Receptor libraries were prepared by the immunoSEQ multiplex PCR assay. Held by TCRdb, this immuneACCESS table contains in-frame sequences only and omits some clones. Under half of the omission traces to an unresolved V gene where checked; the cause of the rest is unknown. This sample holds 200,000 to 300,000 clones; 88% were observed only once. Roughly 2.3% of the sample is held by the ten biggest clonotypes. Sequencing was performed on PBMCs or T cells enriched from blood (not recorded which). Receptor source: a woman aged 40-49 years with acute COVID-19.

The chain employs TRBV5-8 and TRBJ2-2; 8 bases match TRBD1. CDR3 length: 16 amino acids. V was clipped by 4 bases and J by 4 bases; unmatched bases: 9. Germline V gene data show CDR1 as SGHTS and CDR2 as YDEGEE. DNA for the CDR3: TGTGCCAGCAGCCGGTGGACAGGGCGCGGCACCGGGGAGCTGTTTTTT. This encodes CASSRWTGRGTGELFF. The whole variable domain, filled in from reference TRBV5-8 and TRBJ2-2, reads EAGVTQSPTHLIKTRGQQATLRCSPISGHTSVYWYQQALGLGLQFLLWYDEGEERNRGNFPPRFSGRQFPNYSSELNVNALELEDSALYLCASSRWTGRGTGELFFGEGSRLTVL.

The rearrangement uses TRBV29-1 and TRBJ2-3; no definite D call. The CDR3 spans 13 residues. V shed 3 bases and J shed 4 bases, with 11 bases lying between them. Germline CDR1 and CDR2: SQVTM and ANQGSEA. The CDR3 protein is CSVDDQVADTQYF. The CDR3 region has the DNA TGCAGCGTTGATGATCAGGTTGCAGATACGCAGTATTTT.

The J gene is TRBJ1-2, the V gene TRBV9, with TRBD1 matching over 10 bases. V lost 6 bases and J lost 10; bases outside the gene matches: 27. This CDR3 is built from 19 residues. Germline V gives CDR1 SGDLS, CDR2 YYNGEE. The CDR3 DNA reads TGTGCCAGCACGATTAACGCCGGGACAGGGGAAAGGATGGCTAGGGCCTACACCTTC. Translated: CASTINAGTGERMARAYTF.

This sequence joins TRBV5-4 and TRBJ1-1; maybe TRBD1 (6 bases). The CDR3 extends over 12 amino acids. From germline, CDR1 is SGHNT and CDR2 YYREEE (reference sequence). Trimming stripped 5 bases from V and 6 bases from J, with 11 bases between. The CDR3 nucleotides are TGTGCCAGCAGAGGACAGAGCTCTGAAGCTTTCTTT. It codes for CASRGQSSEAFF.

This clone has just a few counts. This chain uses TRBV5-6 with TRBJ1-6; weak D call: TRBD1 (5 bases). This CDR3 has 14 amino acids. V was cut by 2 bases and J by 7 bases, with 10 bases left in between. Germline V CDR1 and CDR2: SGHDT, YYEEEE. The CDR3 loop reads CASSFDSENSPLHF. CDR3 nucleotide sequence: TGTGCCAGCAGCTTTGACAGTGAAAATTCACCCCTCCACTTT. The full variable domain, rest sourced from reference TRBV5-6 and TRBJ1-6, is DAGVTQSPTHLIKTRGQQVTLRCSPKSGHDTVSWYQQALGQGPQFIFQYYEEEERQRGNFPDRFSGHQFPNYSSELNVNALLLGDSALYLCASSFDSENSPLHFGNGTRLTVT.

V and J are TRBV4-1 and TRBJ2-1; 12 nucleotides match TRBD2. V shed 3 bases, J shed 9 bases, and the junction held 9 bases outside the gene matches. The CDR3 runs 16 residues. Germline V gene data show CDR1 as MGHRA and CDR2 as YSYEKL. The CDR3 is CASSHSLAGGPGEQFF. The DNA of the CDR3 is TGCGCCAGCAGCCATTCGCTAGCGGGAGGGCCAGGTGAGCAGTTCTTC.